The TCR beta chain under discussion was sequenced for a study of technical replicates of blood from several donors. Measured with immunoSEQ multiplex PCR; TCRdb has only the in-frame clones, and not every one. This sample has under 90,000 clones, with 90% to 98% found just once. CDR3 length: 14 residues. Germline CDR1 MGHDK, CDR2 SYGVNS. The V end lost 9 bases, the J end lost 5 bases, and 18 bases lay between the germline ends. This clonotype originated in a human donor in good health. The specimen sequenced was T cells isolated from PBMCs. The rearrangement uses TRBV25-1 and TRBJ2-3; D possibly corresponds to TRBD2 (6 bases). In DNA, the CDR3 is TGTGCCAGTATAGGACGGGAGAGGGGAGATACGCAGTATTTT. This encodes CASIGRERGDTQYF.